This entry features one TCR beta chain sequence. Its antigen is not identified. The data are from a study of beta chain features in type 1 diabetes. Every isolated RNA sample was fully reverse transcribed, so sequencing captured expressed TCRB transcripts. Data came from immunoSEQ multiplex PCR; TCRdb stores just in-frame clones and leaves some out. Of about 70,000 clones detected, approximately 50% appear once; the ten largest clones hold 0.65% to 0.85%. The study, taken as a whole, reports: Shorter TCRB CDR3s, moderately but significantly so, were found in Type 1 diabetes patients in all four CD4+ subsets. Patients and controls would share equally any PCR tilt toward shorter templates. The study found fewer insertions and more deletions at VDJ junctions in type 1 diabetes patients.

The source material was central memory CD4+ T cells from blood. The sequence came from a man aged 25 to 40 with type 1 diabetes.

In nucleotides, the CDR3 is TGTGCCAGCAGCTTAAACGGTCCCCAAGAGACCCAGTACTTC. Its translation: CASSLNGPQETQYF. The chain uses TRBV11-3 and TRBJ2-5, with D uncertain. Germline V gene data show CDR1 as SGHNT and CDR2 as YENEEA. This CDR3 has 14 residues. Trimming left V 2 bases short and J 1 base short, with 8 bases between.